The rows below give T cell receptor beta chains drawn from one sample of a study of Graves' ophthalmopathy and Graves' hyperthyroidism. TCRdb recomputed calls from the multiplex PCR reads with MiXCR, one row per CDR3 protein. The table has hundreds of thousands of distinct CDR3 sequences, more than 20% seen once. Sequenced input: peripheral blood. The receptor source for this set is a woman aged 18-35 years with stable Graves' hyperthyroidism. Both conserved end residues are part of each CDR3. D genes are given only for firm matches. Clone size is shown for a subset of rows, as once, few, many or a class of expanded clone.

j_call: TRBJ2-7
d_call: -
v_call: TRBV10-3
clone_size: -
cdr3_nt: TGTGCCATCAGATTTTCGGGTTCGTCCTACGAGCAGTACTTC
cdr3_aa: CAIRFSGSSYEQYF

j_call: TRBJ2-1
d_call: -
v_call: TRBV11-2
clone_size: many
cdr3_nt: TGTGCCAGCAGCTTTAATGAGCAGTTCTTC
cdr3_aa: CASSFNEQFF

j_call: TRBJ2-7
d_call: -
v_call: TRBV20-1
clone_size: many
cdr3_nt: TGCAGTGCTAGAGATCCGGAGCGAACTACCTACGAGCAGTACTTC
cdr3_aa: CSARDPERTTYEQYF

j_call: TRBJ2-7
d_call: -
v_call: TRBV12-3/TRBV12-4
clone_size: many
cdr3_nt: TGTGCCAGCAGTTTAAGGGGGTCCCTCTCCTACGAGCAGTACTTC
cdr3_aa: CASSLRGSLSYEQYF

j_call: TRBJ1-5
d_call: TRBD1
v_call: TRBV19
clone_size: many
cdr3_nt: TGTGCCAGTAGTATCTGGTTGACAGGGGGCTTACAGCCCCAGCATTTT
cdr3_aa: CASSIWLTGGLQPQHF

j_call: TRBJ1-2
d_call: -
v_call: TRBV6-2/TRBV6-3
clone_size: many
cdr3_nt: TGTGCCAGCAGTTACTCGACGAGGGACTATGGCTACACCTTC
cdr3_aa: CASSYSTRDYGYTF

j_call: TRBJ2-7
d_call: -
v_call: TRBV5-1
clone_size: many
cdr3_nt: TGCGCCAGCAGCTTGGGACAGCCAAACCTACCCTACGAGCAGTACTTC
cdr3_aa: CASSLGQPNLPYEQYF

j_call: TRBJ2-5
d_call: -
v_call: TRBV15
clone_size: -
cdr3_nt: TGTGCCACCAGCAGAGATCAGTGGGCAGGGCCAAAGACCCAGTACTTC
cdr3_aa: CATSRDQWAGPKTQYF

j_call: TRBJ1-1
d_call: -
v_call: TRBV19
clone_size: -
cdr3_nt: TGTGCCAGTAGTATAATAACGGGACGACGAGGAACTGAAGCTTTCTTT
cdr3_aa: CASSIITGRRGTEAFF

j_call: TRBJ2-7
d_call: -
v_call: TRBV27
clone_size: many
cdr3_nt: TGTGGCAAAGAAGTGGGTAGTCTGGACGAGCAGTACTTC
cdr3_aa: CGKEVGSLDEQYF

j_call: TRBJ2-5
d_call: -
v_call: TRBV25-1
clone_size: many
cdr3_nt: TGTGCCAGCAGTGAAGTCGCCGGCAGGGGCGGAAAGACCCAGTACTTC
cdr3_aa: CASSEVAGRGGKTQYF

j_call: TRBJ1-2
d_call: -
v_call: TRBV20-1
clone_size: many
cdr3_nt: TGCAGTGCTAGCTCGGTTTCCTATGGCTACACCTTC
cdr3_aa: CSASSVSYGYTF

j_call: TRBJ1-6
d_call: TRBD1
v_call: TRBV7-3
clone_size: many
cdr3_nt: TGTGCCAGCAGCTTGACAGGGGCATATAATTCACCCCTCCACTTT
cdr3_aa: CASSLTGAYNSPLHF

j_call: TRBJ2-5
d_call: TRBD2
v_call: TRBV20-1
clone_size: many
cdr3_nt: TGCAGTGCTACCGGGGGGACCACCGGGGAGACCCAGTACTTC
cdr3_aa: CSATGGTTGETQYF

j_call: TRBJ2-5
d_call: TRBD2
v_call: TRBV19
clone_size: many
cdr3_nt: TGTGCCAGCTCCGGGCTCTGGGAGGGAGAGACCCAGTACTTC
cdr3_aa: CASSGLWEGETQYF

j_call: TRBJ1-5
d_call: -
v_call: TRBV20-1
clone_size: many
cdr3_nt: TGCAGTGCTAGCGCTGGGTCCAGCAATCAGCCCCAGCATTTT
cdr3_aa: CSASAGSSNQPQHF

j_call: TRBJ2-3
d_call: -
v_call: TRBV14
clone_size: few
cdr3_nt: TGTGCCAGCAGCGGGGTCGCAGATACGCAGTATTTT
cdr3_aa: CASSGVADTQYF